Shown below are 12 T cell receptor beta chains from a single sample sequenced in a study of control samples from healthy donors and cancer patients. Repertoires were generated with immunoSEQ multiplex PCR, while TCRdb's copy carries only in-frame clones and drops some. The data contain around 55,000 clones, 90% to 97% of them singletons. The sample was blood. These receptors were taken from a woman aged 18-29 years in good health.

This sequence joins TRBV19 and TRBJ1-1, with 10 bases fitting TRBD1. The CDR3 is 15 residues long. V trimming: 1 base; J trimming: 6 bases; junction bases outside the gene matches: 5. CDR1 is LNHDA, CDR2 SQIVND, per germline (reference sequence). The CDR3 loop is CASSIGDRGYAEAFF. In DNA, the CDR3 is TGTGCCAGTAGTATAGGGGACAGGGGATACGCTGAAGCTTTCTTT.

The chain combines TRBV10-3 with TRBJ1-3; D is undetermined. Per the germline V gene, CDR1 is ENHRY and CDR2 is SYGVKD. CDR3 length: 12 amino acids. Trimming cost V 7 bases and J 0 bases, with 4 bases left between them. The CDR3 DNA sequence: TGTGCCATCAAAAGCTCTGGAAACACCATATATTTT. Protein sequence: CAIKSSGNTIYF.

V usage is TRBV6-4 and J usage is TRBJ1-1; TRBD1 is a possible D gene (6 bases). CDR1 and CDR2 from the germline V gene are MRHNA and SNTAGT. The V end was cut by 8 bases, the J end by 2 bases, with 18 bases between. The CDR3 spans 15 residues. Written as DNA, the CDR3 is TGTGCCAGCTTCGACAGGACCCCGCGAAACACTGAAGCTTTCTTT. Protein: CASFDRTPRNTEAFF.

CDR3 sequence reads: CASSLGDRVTYEQYF. DNA of the CDR3: TGTGCCAGCAGCTTAGGGGACAGGGTCACCTACGAGCAGTACTTC. This chain joins TRBV7-9 and TRBJ2-7; 9 nucleotides agree with TRBD1. This CDR3 is 15 amino acids long. Trimming cost V 1 base and J 2 bases; bases outside gene matches: 3. The V gene's germline CDR1 is SEHNR and CDR2 FQNEAQ (reference sequence).

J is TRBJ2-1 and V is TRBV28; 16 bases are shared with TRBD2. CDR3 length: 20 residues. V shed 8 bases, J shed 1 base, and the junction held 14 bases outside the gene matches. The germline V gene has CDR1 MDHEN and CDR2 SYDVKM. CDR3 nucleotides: TGTGCCAGCGAGTCTTTTCCGGGACTAGCGGGGGGGTTTTCCTACAATGAGCAGTTCTTC. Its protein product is CASESFPGLAGGFSYNEQFF. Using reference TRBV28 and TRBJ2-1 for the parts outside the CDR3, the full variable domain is DVKVTQSSRYLVKRTGEKVFLECVQDMDHENMFWYRQDPGLGLRLIYFSYDVKMKEKGDIPEGYSVSREKKERFSLILESASTNQTSMYLCASESFPGLAGGFSYNEQFFGPGTRLTVL.

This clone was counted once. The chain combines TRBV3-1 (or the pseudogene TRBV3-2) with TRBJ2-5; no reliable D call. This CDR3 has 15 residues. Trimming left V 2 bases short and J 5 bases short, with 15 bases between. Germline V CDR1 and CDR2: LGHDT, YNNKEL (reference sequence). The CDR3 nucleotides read TGTGCCAGCAGCCAACAAAGCCACGACGGGGAGACCCAGTACTTC. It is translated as CASSQQSHDGETQYF.

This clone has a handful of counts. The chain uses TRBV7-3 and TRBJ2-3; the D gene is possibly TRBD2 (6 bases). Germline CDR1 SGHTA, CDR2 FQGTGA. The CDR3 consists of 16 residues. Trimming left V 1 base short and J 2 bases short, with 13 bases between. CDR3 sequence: CASSLIPSAYTDTQYF. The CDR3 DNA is TGTGCCAGCAGCTTAATACCTAGCGCCTACACAGATACGCAGTATTTT.

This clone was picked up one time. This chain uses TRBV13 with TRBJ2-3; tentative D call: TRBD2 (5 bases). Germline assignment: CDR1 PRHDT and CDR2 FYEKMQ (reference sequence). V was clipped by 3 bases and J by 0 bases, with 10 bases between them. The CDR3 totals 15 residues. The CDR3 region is CASSFREPSTDTQYF. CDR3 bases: TGTGCCAGCAGCTTCCGGGAACCTAGCACAGATACGCAGTATTTT. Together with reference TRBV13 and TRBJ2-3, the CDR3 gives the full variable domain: AAGVIQSPRHLIKEKRETATLKCYPIPRHDTVYWYQQGPGQDPQFLISFYEKMQSDKGSIPDRFSAQQFSDYHSELNMSSLELGDSALYFCASSFREPSTDTQYFGPGTRLTVL.

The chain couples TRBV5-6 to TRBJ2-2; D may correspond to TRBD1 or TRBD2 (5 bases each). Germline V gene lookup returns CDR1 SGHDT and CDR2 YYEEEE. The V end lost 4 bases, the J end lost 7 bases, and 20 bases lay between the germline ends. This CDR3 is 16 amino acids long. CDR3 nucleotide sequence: TGTGCCAGCAGCGGCTCAGGGACCCAACACAACGGGGAGCTGTTTTTT. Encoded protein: CASSGSGTQHNGELFF.

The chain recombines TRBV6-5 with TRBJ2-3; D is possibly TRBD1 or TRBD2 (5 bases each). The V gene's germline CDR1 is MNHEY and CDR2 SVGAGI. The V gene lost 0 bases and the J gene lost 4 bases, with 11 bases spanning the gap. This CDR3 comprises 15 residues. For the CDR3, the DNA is TGTGCCAGCAGTTACTCGAACGGGGCCTCAGATACGCAGTATTTT. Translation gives CASSYSNGASDTQYF.

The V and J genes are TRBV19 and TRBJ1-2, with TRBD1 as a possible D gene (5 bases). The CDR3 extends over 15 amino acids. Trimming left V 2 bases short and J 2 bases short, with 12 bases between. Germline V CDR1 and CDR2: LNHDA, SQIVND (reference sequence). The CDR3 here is CASSIFQGANYGYTF. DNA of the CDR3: TGTGCCAGTAGTATATTCCAGGGCGCGAACTATGGCTACACCTTC.

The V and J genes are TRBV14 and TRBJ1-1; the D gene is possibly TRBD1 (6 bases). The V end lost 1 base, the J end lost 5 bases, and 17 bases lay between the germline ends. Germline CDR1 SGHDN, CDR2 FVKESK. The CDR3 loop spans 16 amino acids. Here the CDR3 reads CASSQGLGGAWTEAFF. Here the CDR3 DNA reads TGTGCCAGCAGCCAAGGACTCGGGGGGGCATGGACTGAAGCTTTCTTT.